This note documents a single T cell receptor (beta chain) sequence. Germline loops: CDR1 MNHEY, CDR2 SMNVEV (reference sequence). Unmatched junction bases numbered 9, after V lost 5 bases and J lost 6 bases. This CDR3 region has 15 residues. These data originate in a study of long-term antiretroviral therapy in people with HIV. Assay version v3.0 of immunoSEQ was used, and it was run at survey level. TCRdb keeps only in-frame clones here, not all; method: immunoSEQ multiplex PCR. The sample carries under 20,000 clones, approximately 72% recorded once. This chain links TRBV27 with TRBJ1-1; TRBD1 matches at 10 bases. The material sequenced was unsorted PBMCs, taken 3.2 years after starting antiretroviral therapy. The receptor was isolated from a woman in her thirties or forties with HIV. CDR3 DNA sequence: TGTGCCAGCAGTCCCTTCCGGACAGGGGGGCCTGAAGCTTTCTTT. This translates into CASSPFRTGGPEAFF.